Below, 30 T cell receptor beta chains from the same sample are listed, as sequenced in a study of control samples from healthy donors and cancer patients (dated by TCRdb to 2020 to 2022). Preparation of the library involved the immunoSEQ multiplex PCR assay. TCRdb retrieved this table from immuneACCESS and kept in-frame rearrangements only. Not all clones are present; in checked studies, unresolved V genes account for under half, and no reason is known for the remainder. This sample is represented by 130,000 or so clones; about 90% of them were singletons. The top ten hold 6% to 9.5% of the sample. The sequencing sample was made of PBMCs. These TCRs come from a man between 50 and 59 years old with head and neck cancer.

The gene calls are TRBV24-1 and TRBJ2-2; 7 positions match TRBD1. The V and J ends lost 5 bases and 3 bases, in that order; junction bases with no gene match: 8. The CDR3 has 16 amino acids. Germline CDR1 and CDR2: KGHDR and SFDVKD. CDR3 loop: CATSALGTGDTGELFF. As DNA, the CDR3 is TGTGCCACCAGTGCCCTGGGAACAGGGGACACCGGGGAGCTGTTTTTT.

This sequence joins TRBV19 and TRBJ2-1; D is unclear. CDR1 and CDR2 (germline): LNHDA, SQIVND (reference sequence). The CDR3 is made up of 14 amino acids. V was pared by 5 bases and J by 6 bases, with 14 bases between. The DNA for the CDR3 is TGTGCCAGTAGTCCCACGTGGGGTGCCAATGAGCAGTTCTTC. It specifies CASSPTWGANEQFF.

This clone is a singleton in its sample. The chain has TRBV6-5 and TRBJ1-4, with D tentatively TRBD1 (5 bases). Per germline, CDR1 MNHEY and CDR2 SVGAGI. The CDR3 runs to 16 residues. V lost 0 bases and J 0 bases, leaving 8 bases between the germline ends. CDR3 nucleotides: TGTGCCAGCAGTTACTCGGGGGGTGCAACTAATGAAAAACTGTTTTTT. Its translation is CASSYSGGATNEKLFF.

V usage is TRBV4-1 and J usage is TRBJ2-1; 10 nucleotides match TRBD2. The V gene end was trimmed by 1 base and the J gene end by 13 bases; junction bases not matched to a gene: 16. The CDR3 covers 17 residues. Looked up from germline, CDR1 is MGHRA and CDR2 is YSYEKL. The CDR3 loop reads CASSQGLFGLAVRKQFF. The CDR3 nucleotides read TGCGCCAGCAGCCAAGGTCTTTTCGGACTAGCGGTGCGTAAACAGTTCTTC.

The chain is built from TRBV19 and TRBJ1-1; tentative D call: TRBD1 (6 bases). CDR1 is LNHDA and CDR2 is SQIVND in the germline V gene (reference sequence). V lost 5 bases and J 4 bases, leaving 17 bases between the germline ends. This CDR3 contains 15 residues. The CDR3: CASSPRDIKSTEAFF. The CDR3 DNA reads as TGTGCCAGTAGTCCCCGGGACATCAAAAGCACTGAAGCTTTCTTT.

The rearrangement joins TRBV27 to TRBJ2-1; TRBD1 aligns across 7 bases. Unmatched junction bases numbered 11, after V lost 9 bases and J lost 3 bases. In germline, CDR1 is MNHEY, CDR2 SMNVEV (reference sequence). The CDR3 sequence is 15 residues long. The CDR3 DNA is TGTGCCAGTAGGAAGCCCGGGACAGACTACAATGAGCAGTTCTTC. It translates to CASRKPGTDYNEQFF.

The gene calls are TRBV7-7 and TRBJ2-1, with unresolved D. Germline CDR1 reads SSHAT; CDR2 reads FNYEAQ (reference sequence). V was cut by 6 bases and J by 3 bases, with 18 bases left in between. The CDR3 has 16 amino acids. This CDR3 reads CASSLNPHSGYNEQFF. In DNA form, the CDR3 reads TGTGCCAGCAGTCTCAATCCCCACAGTGGCTACAATGAGCAGTTCTTC.

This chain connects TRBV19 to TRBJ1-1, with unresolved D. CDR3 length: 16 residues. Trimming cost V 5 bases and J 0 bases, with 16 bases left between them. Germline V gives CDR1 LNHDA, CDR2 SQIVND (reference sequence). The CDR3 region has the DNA TGTGCCAGTAGTGACTTGGGGTCGTGGTTGAACACTGAAGCTTTCTTT. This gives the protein CASSDLGSWLNTEAFF.

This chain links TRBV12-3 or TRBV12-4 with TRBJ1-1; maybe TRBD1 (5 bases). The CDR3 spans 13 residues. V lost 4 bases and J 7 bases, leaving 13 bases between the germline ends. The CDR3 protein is CASSWGGTNEAFF. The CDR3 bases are TGTGCCAGCAGTTGGGGGGGAACCAATGAAGCTTTCTTT.

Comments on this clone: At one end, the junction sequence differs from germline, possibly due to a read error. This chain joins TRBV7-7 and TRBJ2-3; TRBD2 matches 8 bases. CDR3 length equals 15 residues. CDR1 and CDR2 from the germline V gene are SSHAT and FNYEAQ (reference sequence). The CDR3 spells CASSPGREVTDTQYF. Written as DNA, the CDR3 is TGTGCTAGCAGCCCGGGGCGGGAGGTCACAGATACGCAGTATTTT. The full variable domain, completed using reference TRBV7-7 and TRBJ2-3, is GAGVSQSPRYKVTKRGQDVTLRCDPISSHATLYWYQQALGQGPEFLTYFNYEAQPDKSGLPSDRFSAERPEGSISTLTIQRTEQRDSAMYRCASSPGREVTDTQYFGPGTRLTVL.

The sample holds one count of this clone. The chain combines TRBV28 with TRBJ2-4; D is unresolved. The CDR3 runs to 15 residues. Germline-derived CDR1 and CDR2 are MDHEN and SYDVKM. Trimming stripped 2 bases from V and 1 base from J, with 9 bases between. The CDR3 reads CASSLLGRAKNIQYF. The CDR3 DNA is TGTGCCAGCAGTTTACTAGGGCGGGCCAAAAACATTCAGTACTTC.

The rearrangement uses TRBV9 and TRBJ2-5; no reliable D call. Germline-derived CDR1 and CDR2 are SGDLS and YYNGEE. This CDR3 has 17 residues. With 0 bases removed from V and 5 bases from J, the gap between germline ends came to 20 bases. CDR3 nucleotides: TGTGCCAGCAGCGTAGGGGCGCCTAACCGACCTTCGGAGACCCAGTACTTC. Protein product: CASSVGAPNRPSETQYF.

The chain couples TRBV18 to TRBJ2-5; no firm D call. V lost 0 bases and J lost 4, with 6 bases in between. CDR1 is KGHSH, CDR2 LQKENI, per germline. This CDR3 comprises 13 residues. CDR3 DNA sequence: TGTGCCAGCTCACCACCACCTCGAGAGACCCAGTACTTC. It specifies CASSPPPRETQYF.

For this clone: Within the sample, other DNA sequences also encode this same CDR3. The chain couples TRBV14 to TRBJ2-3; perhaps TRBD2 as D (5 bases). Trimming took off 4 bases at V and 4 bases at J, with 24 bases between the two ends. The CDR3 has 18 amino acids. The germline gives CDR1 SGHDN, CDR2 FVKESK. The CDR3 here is CASSLTKTSGSGADTQYF. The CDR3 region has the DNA TGTGCCAGCAGCCTTACGAAAACTAGTGGGAGTGGGGCAGATACGCAGTATTTT.

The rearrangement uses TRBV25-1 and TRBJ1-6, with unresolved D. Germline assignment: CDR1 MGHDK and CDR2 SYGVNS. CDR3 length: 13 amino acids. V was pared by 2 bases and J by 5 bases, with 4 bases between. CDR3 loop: CASSERDNSPLHF. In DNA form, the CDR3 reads TGTGCCAGCAGTGAACGGGATAATTCACCCCTCCACTTT.

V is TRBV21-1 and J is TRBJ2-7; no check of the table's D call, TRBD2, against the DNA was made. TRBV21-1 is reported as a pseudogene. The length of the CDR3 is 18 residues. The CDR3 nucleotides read TGTGCCAGCAGCAAATTCCAAAATCTAGCGGGGAGCTCCTACGAGCAGTACTTC. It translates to CASSKFQNLAGSSYEQYF.

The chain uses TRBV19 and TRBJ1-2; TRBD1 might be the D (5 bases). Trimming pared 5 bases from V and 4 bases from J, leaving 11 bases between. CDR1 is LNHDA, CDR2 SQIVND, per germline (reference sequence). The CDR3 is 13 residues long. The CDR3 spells CASSLAGTYGYTF. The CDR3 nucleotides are TGTGCCAGTAGTTTGGCAGGGACCTATGGCTACACCTTC.

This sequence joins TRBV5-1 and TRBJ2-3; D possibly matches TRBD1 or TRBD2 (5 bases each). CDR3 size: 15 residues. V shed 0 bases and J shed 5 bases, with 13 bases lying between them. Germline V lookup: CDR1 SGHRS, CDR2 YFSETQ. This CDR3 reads CASSLGARGLDTQYF. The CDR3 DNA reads TGCGCCAGCAGCTTGGGAGCCCGGGGCCTAGATACGCAGTATTTT.

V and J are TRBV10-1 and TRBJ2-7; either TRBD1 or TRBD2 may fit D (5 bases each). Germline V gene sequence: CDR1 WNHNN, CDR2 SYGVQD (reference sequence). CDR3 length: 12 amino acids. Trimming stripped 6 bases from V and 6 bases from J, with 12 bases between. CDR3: CASSKGTGEQYF. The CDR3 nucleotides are TGCGCCAGCAGCAAAGGGACGGGCGAGCAGTACTTC.

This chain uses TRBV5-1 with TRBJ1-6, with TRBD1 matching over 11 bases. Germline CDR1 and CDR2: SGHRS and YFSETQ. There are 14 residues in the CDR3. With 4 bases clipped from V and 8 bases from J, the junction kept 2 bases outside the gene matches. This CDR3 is CASSPGQGDSPLHF. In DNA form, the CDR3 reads TGCGCCAGCAGCCCGGGACAGGGGGATTCACCCCTCCACTTT.

CDR3 amino acids: CASSYSMERGYTGEQFF. In DNA, the CDR3 is TGTGCCAGCAGTTACTCGATGGAGCGGGGCTACACGGGTGAGCAGTTCTTC. V and J are TRBV6-2 or TRBV6-3 and TRBJ2-1; TRBD2 aligns across 7 bases. The CDR3 is made up of 17 amino acids. Trimming took 0 bases from V and 9 from J; bases not matched to a gene: 14. Germline CDR1 is MNHEY and CDR2 is SVGEGT.

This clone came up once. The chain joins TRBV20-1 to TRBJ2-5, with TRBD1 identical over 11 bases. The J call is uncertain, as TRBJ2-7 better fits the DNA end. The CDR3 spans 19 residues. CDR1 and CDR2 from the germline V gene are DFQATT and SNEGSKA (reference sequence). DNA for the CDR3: TGCAGTGCTAGTGGACAGGGGGCCCTAAGCTCCTCCTACTCCTACGAGCAGTACTTC. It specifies CSASGQGALSSSYSYEQYF.

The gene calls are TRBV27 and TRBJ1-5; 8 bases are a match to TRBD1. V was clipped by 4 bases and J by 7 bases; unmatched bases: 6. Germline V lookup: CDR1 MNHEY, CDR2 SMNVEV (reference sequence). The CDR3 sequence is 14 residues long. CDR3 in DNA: TGTGCCAGCAGTTCCCAGGGGGCATGGCAGCCCCAGCATTTT. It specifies CASSSQGAWQPQHF.

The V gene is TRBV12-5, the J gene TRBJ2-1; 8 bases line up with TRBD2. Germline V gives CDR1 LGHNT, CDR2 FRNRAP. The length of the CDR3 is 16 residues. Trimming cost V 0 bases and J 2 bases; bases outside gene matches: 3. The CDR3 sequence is CASGLVLSGTYNEQFF. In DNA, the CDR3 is TGTGCTAGTGGTTTGGTCCTTAGCGGGACCTACAATGAGCAGTTCTTC.

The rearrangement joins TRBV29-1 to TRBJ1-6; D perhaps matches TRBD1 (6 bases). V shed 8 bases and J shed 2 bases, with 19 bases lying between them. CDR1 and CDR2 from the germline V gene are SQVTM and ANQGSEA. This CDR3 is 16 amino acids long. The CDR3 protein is CSFKPRGATYNSPLHF. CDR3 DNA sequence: TGCAGCTTCAAGCCCAGGGGCGCTACCTATAATTCACCCCTCCACTTT.

CDR3 amino acids: CASSIVYRETQYF. DNA for the CDR3: TGTGCCAGTAGTATTGTGTACCGAGAGACCCAGTACTTC. The chain employs TRBV19 and TRBJ2-5; no definite D call. Trimming shortened V by 3 bases and J by 4 bases, and 9 bases separated the two germline ends. CDR1 is LNHDA and CDR2 is SQIVND in the germline V gene (reference sequence). This CDR3 region has 13 residues.

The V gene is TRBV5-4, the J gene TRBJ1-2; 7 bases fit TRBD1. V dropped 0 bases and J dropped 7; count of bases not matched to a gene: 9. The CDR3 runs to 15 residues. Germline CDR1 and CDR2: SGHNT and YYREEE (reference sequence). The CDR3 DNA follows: TGTGCCAGCAGCTTGGCCGAGACAGGGCTGGGTGGCTACACCTTC. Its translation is CASSLAETGLGGYTF.

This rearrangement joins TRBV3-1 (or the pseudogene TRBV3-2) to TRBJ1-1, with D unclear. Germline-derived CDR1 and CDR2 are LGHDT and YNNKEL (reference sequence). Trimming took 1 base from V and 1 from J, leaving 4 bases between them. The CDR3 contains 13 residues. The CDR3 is CASSQAGNTEAFF. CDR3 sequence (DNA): TGTGCCAGCAGCCAAGCAGGGAACACTGAAGCTTTCTTT.

CDR3 residues: CASSLGGDEQYF. DNA for the CDR3: TGTGCCAGCAGCTTAGGCGGGGACGAGCAGTACTTC. This chain uses TRBV13 with TRBJ2-7; weak D call: TRBD2 (5 bases). The germline V and J ends were trimmed by 0 bases and 5 bases, with 5 bases remaining between them. This CDR3 region has 12 residues. Germline-derived CDR1 and CDR2 are PRHDT and FYEKMQ (reference sequence).

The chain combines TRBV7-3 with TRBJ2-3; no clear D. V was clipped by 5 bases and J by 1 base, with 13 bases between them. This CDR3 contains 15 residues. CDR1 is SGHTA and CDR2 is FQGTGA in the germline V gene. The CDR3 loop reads CASSPPPTRTDTQYF. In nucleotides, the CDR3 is TGTGCCAGCAGCCCCCCCCCTACGCGCACAGATACGCAGTATTTT.